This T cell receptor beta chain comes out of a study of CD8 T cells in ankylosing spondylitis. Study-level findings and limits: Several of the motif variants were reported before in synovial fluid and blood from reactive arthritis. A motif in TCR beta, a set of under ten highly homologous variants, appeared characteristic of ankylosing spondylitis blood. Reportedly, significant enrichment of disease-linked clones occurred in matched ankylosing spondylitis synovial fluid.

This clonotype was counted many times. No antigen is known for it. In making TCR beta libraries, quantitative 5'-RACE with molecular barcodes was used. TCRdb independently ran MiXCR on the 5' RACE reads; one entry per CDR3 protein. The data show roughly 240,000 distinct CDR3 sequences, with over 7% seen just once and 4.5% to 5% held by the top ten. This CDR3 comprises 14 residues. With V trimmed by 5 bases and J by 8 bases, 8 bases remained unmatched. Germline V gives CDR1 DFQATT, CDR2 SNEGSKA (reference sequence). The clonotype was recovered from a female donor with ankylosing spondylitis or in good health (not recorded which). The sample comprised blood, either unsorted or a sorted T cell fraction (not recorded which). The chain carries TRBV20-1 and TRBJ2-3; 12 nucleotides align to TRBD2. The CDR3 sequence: CSALRTSGKPTQYF. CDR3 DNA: TGCAGTGCTCTCCGGACTAGCGGGAAACCTACGCAGTATTTT.